What follows are 30 T cell receptor beta chains derived from one specimen sequenced in a study of blood T cell repertoires in COVID-19. Profiled with immunoSEQ multiplex PCR; TCRdb holds only in-frame clones, not every one. Of about 68,000 clones in the sample, 75% to 85% were seen once. The source material was peripheral blood. The receptors here all came from a woman aged 60-75 years with acute or convalescent COVID-19.

The chain carries TRBV28 and TRBJ2-7; D is ambiguous. The V end lost 3 bases, the J end lost 2 bases, and 11 bases lay between the germline ends. The CDR3 runs 14 residues. The V gene's germline CDR1 is MDHEN and CDR2 SYDVKM. The CDR3 nucleotides are TGTGCCAGCAGTTTTCCGGGTTCCGCCTACGAGCAGTACTTC. Protein sequence: CASSFPGSAYEQYF.

V is TRBV7-3 and J is TRBJ2-2, with 7 bases matching TRBD1. The CDR3 is 14 amino acids. The trim removed 1 base at V and 10 bases at J, leaving 6 bases unmatched. Looked up from germline, CDR1 is SGHTA and CDR2 is FQGTGA. The CDR3 sequence: CASSLNQGQPELFF. CDR3 DNA: TGTGCCAGCAGCTTAAACCAGGGACAGCCGGAGCTGTTTTTT.

A single count supports this clone. V gene TRBV28 combines with J gene TRBJ2-2, with TRBD1 as a possible D gene (6 bases). Trimming stripped 5 bases from V and 4 bases from J, with 14 bases between. From germline, CDR1 is MDHEN and CDR2 SYDVKM. The CDR3 runs 15 residues. The CDR3 here is CASSLVPGATGELFF. The CDR3 region has the DNA TGTGCCAGCAGTCTCGTCCCAGGGGCCACCGGGGAGCTGTTTTTT.

The chain uses TRBV6-5 and TRBJ2-1; D unclear. V was pared by 6 bases and J by 8 bases, with 14 bases between. CDR1 is MNHEY and CDR2 is SVGAGI in the germline V gene. This CDR3 has 13 amino acids. The CDR3 DNA follows: TGTGCCAGCAGACACGACAAGACGGATGAGCAGTTCTTC. Translating it yields CASRHDKTDEQFF.

The genes are TRBV5-1 and TRBJ1-1, with TRBD1 identical over 7 bases. V was clipped by 3 bases and J by 4 bases; unmatched bases: 6. The CDR3 totals 14 residues. Germline assignment: CDR1 SGHRS and CDR2 YFSETQ. CDR3 in DNA: TGCGCCAGCAGCTACAAGGGGGCCCGCACTGAAGCTTTCTTT. Protein: CASSYKGARTEAFF.

This rearrangement joins TRBV15 to TRBJ2-5, with 9 nucleotides matching TRBD1. There are 16 residues in the CDR3. Germline CDR1 and CDR2: LNHNV and YYDKDF (reference sequence). The V and J ends lost 2 bases and 5 bases, in that order; junction bases with no gene match: 9. The CDR3 is CATSRPQQGARETQYF. The DNA of the CDR3 is TGTGCCACCAGCAGACCGCAACAGGGGGCTCGGGAGACCCAGTACTTC. Filled out from reference TRBV15 and TRBJ2-5, the complete variable domain reads DAMVIQNPRYQVTQFGKPVTLSCSQTLNHNVMYWYQQKSSQAPKLLFHYYDKDFNNEADTPDNFQSRRPNTSFCFLDIRSPGLGDTAMYLCATSRPQQGARETQYFGPGTRLLVL.

V gene TRBV5-4 combines with J gene TRBJ1-2; 9 nucleotides line up with TRBD1. Trimming took 6 bases from V and 8 from J; bases not matched to a gene: 8. CDR1 is SGHNT, CDR2 YYREEE, per germline (reference sequence). The CDR3 spans 13 residues. CDR3 DNA: TGTGCCAGCACAGGACAGGGGCTTTTAGGCTACACCTTC. Its protein product is CASTGQGLLGYTF.

This chain links TRBV4-2 with TRBJ1-1; D is possibly TRBD1 (5 bases). CDR3 size: 14 residues. The germline gives CDR1 LGHNA, CDR2 YNFKEQ. The V end lost 0 bases, the J end lost 7 bases, and 12 bases lay between the germline ends. The CDR3 DNA sequence: TGTGCCAGCAGCCAAGAAGGTGGGGGGTTTGAAGCTTTCTTT. Translation: CASSQEGGGFEAFF.

This chain uses TRBV6-5 with TRBJ1-2; D is ambiguous. The ends were cut back, 9 bases at V and 4 bases at J, with 18 bases in the middle. The CDR3 totals 14 residues. CDR1 is MNHEY, CDR2 SVGAGI, per germline. The CDR3 DNA sequence: TGTGCCAGTTATGCCCTAGGGAGAAGCTATGGCTACACCTTC. Amino acids: CASYALGRSYGYTF.

V and J are TRBV7-9 and TRBJ1-2; no firm D call. Trimming took off 2 bases at V and 6 bases at J, with 4 bases between the two ends. Germline V gene data show CDR1 as SEHNR and CDR2 as FQNEAQ (reference sequence). This CDR3 comprises 11 residues. The CDR3 region is CASSLSNGYTF. CDR3 nucleotides: TGTGCCAGCAGCTTATCCAATGGCTACACCTTC.

The rearrangement links TRBV5-1 to TRBJ1-1; 7 bases are shared with TRBD1. This CDR3 region has 12 residues. Germline CDR1 and CDR2: SGHRS and YFSETQ. Trimming took 0 bases from V and 11 from J; bases not matched to a gene: 4. As DNA, the CDR3 is TGCGCCAGCAGCTTGGTTCGGGGACAGGCTTTCTTT. It is translated as CASSLVRGQAFF.

This clone has a single count. The rearrangement links TRBV6-5 to TRBJ1-5; no clear D. Looked up from germline, CDR1 is MNHEY and CDR2 is SVGAGI. Trimming removed 9 bases at V and 2 bases at J, with 8 bases between. The CDR3 extends over 12 amino acids. Here the CDR3 reads CASCSGNQPQHF. CDR3 nucleotides: TGTGCCAGTTGCTCGGGCAATCAGCCCCAGCATTTT.

Note on this clone: Germline is not matched at one junction end, which may reflect a read error. The V gene is TRBV18, the J gene TRBJ1-3; TRBD1 might be the D (6 bases). The CDR3 has 18 residues. Germline V gives CDR1 KGHSH, CDR2 LQKENI. CDR3 sequence: CASSPPITGTLSGKTIYF. CDR3 DNA sequence: TGTGCCAGCTCACCACCAATAACCGGGACACTGTCTGGAAAGACCATATATTTT. Variable domain in full (rest from reference TRBV18 and TRBJ1-3): NAGVMQNPRHLVRRRGQEARLRCSPMKGHSHVYWYRQLPEEGLKFMVYLQKENIIDESGMPKERFSAEFPKEGPSILRIQQVVRGDSAAYFCASSPPITGTLSGKTIYFGEGSWLTVV.

The V call is TRBV5-1, the J call TRBJ2-7; 9 nucleotides match TRBD2. V lost 4 bases, J lost 6 bases, and 5 bases stayed unmatched. The V gene's germline CDR1 is SGHRS and CDR2 YFSETQ. CDR3 length: 13 amino acids. CDR3 coding DNA: TGCGCCAGCAGCACTAATAGCGGGGGCGAGCAGTACTTC. Encoded protein: CASSTNSGGEQYF. Filled out from reference TRBV5-1 and TRBJ2-7, the complete variable domain reads KAGVTQTPRYLIKTRGQQVTLSCSPISGHRSVSWYQQTPGQGLQFLFEYFSETQRNKGNFPGRFSGRQFSNSRSEMNVSTLELGDSALYLCASSTNSGGEQYFGPGTRLTVT.

V gene TRBV29-1 combines with J gene TRBJ2-1; 10 positions match TRBD2. Germline assignment: CDR1 SQVTM and CDR2 ANQGSEA. The CDR3 contains 16 residues. With 3 bases clipped from V and 2 bases from J, the junction kept 7 bases outside the gene matches. The chain's CDR3 is CSVDGASGGAYNEQFF. CDR3 nucleotide sequence: TGCAGCGTTGATGGCGCAAGCGGGGGGGCCTACAATGAGCAGTTCTTC.

This clone has a handful of counts. This rearrangement joins TRBV4-2 to TRBJ2-3, with TRBD2 matching 8 bases. Germline loops: CDR1 LGHNA, CDR2 YNFKEQ. With V trimmed by 4 bases and J by 3 bases, 9 bases remained unmatched. The CDR3 runs 16 residues. As DNA, the CDR3 is TGTGCCAGCAGCCCTGTCGGGGGGGCTTTGACAGATACGCAGTATTTT. Translated: CASSPVGGALTDTQYF.

The V gene is TRBV9, the J gene TRBJ2-1, with 7 nucleotides matching TRBD1. The germline CDR1 and CDR2 sequences are SGDLS and YYNGEE. This CDR3 region has 15 residues. J lost 6 bases, V lost 1 base, and 7 bases had no gene match. The CDR3 nucleotides read TGTGCCAGCAGCGTAACCGGGACAGTAGCCAATGAGCAGTTCTTC. Residues: CASSVTGTVANEQFF.

The chain employs TRBV3-1 (or the pseudogene TRBV3-2) and TRBJ2-7, with D possibly TRBD2 on 6 matching bases. Trimming took 4 bases from V and 2 from J, leaving 12 bases between them. The CDR3 covers 14 residues. Germline assignment: CDR1 LGHDT and CDR2 YNNKEL (reference sequence). The DNA of the CDR3 is TGTGCCAGCAGCCCAGCGGGTTTCGCCTACGAGCAGTACTTC. It codes for CASSPAGFAYEQYF.

This clone was counted only a few times. The sample contains more than one DNA sequence encoding this CDR3. The genes are TRBV5-1 and TRBJ2-2; D is uncertain. Germline CDR1 and CDR2: SGHRS and YFSETQ. This CDR3 has 14 residues. V lost 0 bases and J lost 2, with 5 bases in between. In nucleotides, the CDR3 is TGCGCCAGCAGCTTGGGCAGTAACACCGGGGAGCTGTTTTTT. Residues: CASSLGSNTGELFF.

This chain uses TRBV7-6 with TRBJ2-2, with TRBD2 as a possible D gene (6 bases). CDR1 and CDR2 from the germline V gene are SGHVS and FNYEAQ. Between the trimmed V and J ends, which lost 5 bases and 3 bases, there was a span of 13 bases. The CDR3 contains 15 residues. In nucleotides, the CDR3 is TGTGCCAGCAGCGCAACGTGGGGGGACACCGGGGAGCTGTTTTTT. Its protein product is CASSATWGDTGELFF.

The chain combines TRBV9 with TRBJ1-1; weak D call: TRBD1 (5 bases). The CDR3 runs 14 residues. Per the germline V gene, CDR1 is SGDLS and CDR2 is YYNGEE. Trimming took 4 bases from V and 4 from J, leaving 14 bases between them. The CDR3 DNA follows: TGTGCCAGCAGCAAAGGTGGGGGGAGCACTGAAGCTTTCTTT. Translation: CASSKGGGSTEAFF.

The chain couples TRBV7-8 to TRBJ1-1; 7 bases line up with TRBD1. This CDR3 is 15 amino acids long. The germline CDR1 and CDR2 sequences are SGHVS and FQNEAQ. Trimming at V came to 1 base and at J to 5 bases, leaving 7 bases not matched to a gene. The CDR3 nucleotides are TGTGCCAGCAGCTTAGTCCTGACAGGGAATACTGAAGCTTTCTTT. Its translation: CASSLVLTGNTEAFF.

The chain uses TRBV7-2 and TRBJ1-2, with 8 bases identical to TRBD1. CDR1 is SGHTA and CDR2 is FQGNSA in the germline V gene. The V and J ends lost 4 bases and 1 base, in that order; junction bases with no gene match: 8. The CDR3 sequence is 16 residues long. The CDR3 DNA reads TGTGCCAGCAGCTCCGGGACAGGACTACTTAACTATGGCTACACCTTC. Residues: CASSSGTGLLNYGYTF.

This chain links TRBV6-5 with TRBJ1-2; D perhaps matches TRBD1 (6 bases). This CDR3 comprises 13 residues. Germline V CDR1 and CDR2: MNHEY, SVGAGI. Trimming removed 7 bases from V and 3 bases from J, with 12 bases in between. Here the CDR3 DNA reads TGTGCCAGCATTAGCAGGGGATACTATGGCTACACCTTC. As protein: CASISRGYYGYTF.

This sequence joins TRBV5-8 and TRBJ2-6, with 10 bases aligning to TRBD1. With 5 bases clipped from V and 5 bases from J, the junction kept 13 bases outside the gene matches. In germline, CDR1 is SGHTS, CDR2 YDEGEE. This CDR3 comprises 18 residues. CDR3 protein: CASSYRQGARTRANVLTF. The CDR3 DNA sequence: TGTGCCAGCAGTTACCGACAGGGGGCGCGAACCAGGGCCAACGTCCTGACTTTC. Complete variable domain (other parts from reference TRBV5-8 and TRBJ2-6): EAGVTQSPTHLIKTRGQQATLRCSPISGHTSVYWYQQALGLGLQFLLWYDEGEERNRGNFPPRFSGRQFPNYSSELNVNALELEDSALYLCASSYRQGARTRANVLTFGAGSRLTVL.

V is TRBV5-1 and J is TRBJ1-4, with D possibly matching TRBD1 (6 bases). The length of the CDR3 is 14 residues. V lost 3 bases and J lost 5, with 11 bases in between. CDR1 and CDR2 (germline): SGHRS, YFSETQ. CDR3 amino acids: CASSSGQRNEKLFF. CDR3 in DNA: TGCGCCAGCAGCTCCGGACAGCGGAATGAAAAACTGTTTTTT.

In this sample, this clone turned up many times. V is TRBV2 and J is TRBJ2-1, with 11 positions matching TRBD2. The germline V gene encodes CDR1 SNHLY and CDR2 FYNNEI. Trimming at V came to 8 bases and at J to 6 bases, leaving 9 bases not matched to a gene. The CDR3 extends over 15 amino acids. This CDR3 reads CASRIAGGPVNEQFF. The CDR3 nucleotides are TGTGCCAGCCGGATAGCGGGGGGGCCTGTCAATGAGCAGTTCTTC.

The chain uses TRBV19 and TRBJ2-1; D not certain. V dropped 8 bases and J dropped 0 bases, with 14 bases sitting between them. The germline V gene has CDR1 LNHDA and CDR2 SQIVND (reference sequence). The CDR3 spans 15 residues. The CDR3 spells CASQPDWSSYNEQFF. The CDR3 nucleotides read TGTGCCAGTCAGCCCGACTGGAGCTCCTACAATGAGCAGTTCTTC.

This chain connects TRBV4-1 to TRBJ2-3; the D gene is possibly TRBD2 (6 bases). The CDR3 runs to 17 residues. The germline V gene encodes CDR1 MGHRA and CDR2 YSYEKL. The V and J ends lost 4 bases and 3 bases respectively, with 20 bases between them. The CDR3 protein is CASSLRDPVGGTDTQYF. The CDR3 nucleotides read TGCGCCAGCAGCCTCCGGGACCCGGTGGGGGGAACAGATACGCAGTATTTT.

The chain joins TRBV9 to TRBJ2-7; a weak D match, TRBD1 (6 bases). V was trimmed by 0 bases and J by 1 base, leaving 11 bases between them. Germline assignment: CDR1 SGDLS and CDR2 YYNGEE. The CDR3 length is 15 residues. Here the CDR3 reads CASSVGGRGSYEQYF. The CDR3 DNA reads TGTGCCAGCAGCGTAGGGGGCAGGGGATCCTACGAGCAGTACTTC.